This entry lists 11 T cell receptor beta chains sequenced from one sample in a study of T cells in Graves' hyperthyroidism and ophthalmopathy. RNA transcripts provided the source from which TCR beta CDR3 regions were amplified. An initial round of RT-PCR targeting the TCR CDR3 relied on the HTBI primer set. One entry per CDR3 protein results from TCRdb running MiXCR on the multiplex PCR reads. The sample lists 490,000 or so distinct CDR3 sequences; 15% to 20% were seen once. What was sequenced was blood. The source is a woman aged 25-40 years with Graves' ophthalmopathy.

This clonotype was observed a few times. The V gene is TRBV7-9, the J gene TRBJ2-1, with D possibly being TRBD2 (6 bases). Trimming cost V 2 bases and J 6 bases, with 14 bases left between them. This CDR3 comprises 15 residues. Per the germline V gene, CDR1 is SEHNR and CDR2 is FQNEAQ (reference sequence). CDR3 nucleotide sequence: TGTGCCAGCAGCTTAAGGGGAGGCGGGTTCAATGAGCAGTTCTTC. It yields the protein CASSLRGGGFNEQFF.

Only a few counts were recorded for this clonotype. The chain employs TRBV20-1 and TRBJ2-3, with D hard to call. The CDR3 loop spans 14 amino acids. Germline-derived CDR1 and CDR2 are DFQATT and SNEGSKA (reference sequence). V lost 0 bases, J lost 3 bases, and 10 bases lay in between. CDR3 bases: TGCAGTGCTAGAGAAGGCGAGTCGACAGATACGCAGTATTTT. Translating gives CSAREGESTDTQYF.

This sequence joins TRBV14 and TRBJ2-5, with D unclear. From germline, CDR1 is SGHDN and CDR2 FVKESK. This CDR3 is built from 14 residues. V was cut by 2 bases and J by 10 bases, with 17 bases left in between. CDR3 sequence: CASSQFKGPGNQYF. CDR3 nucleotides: TGTGCCAGCAGCCAATTTAAGGGTCCTGGCAACCAGTACTTC. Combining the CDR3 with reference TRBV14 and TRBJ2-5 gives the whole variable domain EAGVTQFPSHSVIEKGQTVTLRCDPISGHDNLYWYRRVMGKEIKFLLHFVKESKQDESGMPNNRFLAERTGGTYSTLKVQPAELEDSGVYFCASSQFKGPGNQYFGPGTRLLVL.

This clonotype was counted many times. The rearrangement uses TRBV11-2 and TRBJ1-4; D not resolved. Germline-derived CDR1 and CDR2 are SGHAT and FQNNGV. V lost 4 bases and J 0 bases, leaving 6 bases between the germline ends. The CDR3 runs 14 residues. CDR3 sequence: CASSSITTNEKLFF. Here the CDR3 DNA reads TGTGCCAGCAGCTCCATTACAACTAATGAAAAACTGTTTTTT. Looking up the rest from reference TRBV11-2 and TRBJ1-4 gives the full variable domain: EAGVAQSPRYKIIEKRQSVAFWCNPISGHATLYWYQQILGQGPKLLIQFQNNGVVDDSQLPKDRFSAERLKGVDSTLKIQPAKLEDSAVYLCASSSITTNEKLFFGSGTQLSVL.

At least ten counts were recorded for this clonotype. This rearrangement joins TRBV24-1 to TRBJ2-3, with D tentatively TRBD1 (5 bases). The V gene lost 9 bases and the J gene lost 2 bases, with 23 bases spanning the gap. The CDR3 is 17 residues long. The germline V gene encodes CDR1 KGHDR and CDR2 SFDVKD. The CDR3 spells CATLDCSRQGTTDTQYF. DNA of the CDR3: TGTGCCACCCTAGATTGTTCGAGGCAGGGCACCACAGATACGCAGTATTTT.

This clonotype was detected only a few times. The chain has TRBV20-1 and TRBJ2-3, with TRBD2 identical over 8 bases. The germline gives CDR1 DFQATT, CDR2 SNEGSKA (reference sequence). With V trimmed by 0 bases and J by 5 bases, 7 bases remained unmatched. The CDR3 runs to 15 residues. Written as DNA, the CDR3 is TGCAGTGCTAGAGATCCCCGGGAGGGCCGAGATACGCAGTATTTT. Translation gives CSARDPREGRDTQYF.

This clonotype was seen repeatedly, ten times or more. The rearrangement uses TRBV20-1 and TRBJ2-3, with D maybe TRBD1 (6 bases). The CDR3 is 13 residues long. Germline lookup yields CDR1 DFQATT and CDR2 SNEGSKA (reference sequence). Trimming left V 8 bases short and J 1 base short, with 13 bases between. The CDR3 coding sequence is TGCAGTTCCCGACAGGAGGGCACAGATACGCAGTATTTT. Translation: CSSRQEGTDTQYF.

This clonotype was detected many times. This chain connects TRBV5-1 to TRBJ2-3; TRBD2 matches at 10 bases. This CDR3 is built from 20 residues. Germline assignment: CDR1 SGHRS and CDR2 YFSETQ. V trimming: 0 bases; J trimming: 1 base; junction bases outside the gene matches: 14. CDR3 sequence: CASSLEVVAGGVLGTDTQYF. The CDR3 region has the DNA TGCGCCAGCAGCTTGGAGGTTGTAGCGGGAGGTGTGTTGGGCACAGATACGCAGTATTTT.

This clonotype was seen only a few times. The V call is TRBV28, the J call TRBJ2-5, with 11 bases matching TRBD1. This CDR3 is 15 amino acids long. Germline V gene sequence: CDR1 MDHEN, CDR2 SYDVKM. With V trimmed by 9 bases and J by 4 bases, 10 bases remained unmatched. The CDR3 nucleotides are TGTGCCAGTACAGGACAGGGGGCATCGGGAGAGACCCAGTACTTC. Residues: CASTGQGASGETQYF.

Here the CDR3 reads CSKGTGGSETQYF. DNA of the CDR3: TGCAGCAAGGGGACAGGGGGCTCAGAGACCCAGTACTTC. The V call is TRBV29-1, the J call TRBJ2-5, with 12 bases fitting TRBD1. The J segment lost 4 bases and the V segment lost 8 bases, leaving 5 bases of the junction unmatched. The CDR3 contains 13 residues. CDR1 SQVTM and CDR2 ANQGSEA come from the germline V gene.

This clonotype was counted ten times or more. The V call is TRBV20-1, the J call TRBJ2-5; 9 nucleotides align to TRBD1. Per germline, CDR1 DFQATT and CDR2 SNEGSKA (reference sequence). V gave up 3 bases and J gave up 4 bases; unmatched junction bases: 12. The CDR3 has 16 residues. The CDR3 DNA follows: TGCAGTGCTAGTCCGCTCACAGGGGGCGGGGGAGAGACCCAGTACTTC. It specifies CSASPLTGGGGETQYF.